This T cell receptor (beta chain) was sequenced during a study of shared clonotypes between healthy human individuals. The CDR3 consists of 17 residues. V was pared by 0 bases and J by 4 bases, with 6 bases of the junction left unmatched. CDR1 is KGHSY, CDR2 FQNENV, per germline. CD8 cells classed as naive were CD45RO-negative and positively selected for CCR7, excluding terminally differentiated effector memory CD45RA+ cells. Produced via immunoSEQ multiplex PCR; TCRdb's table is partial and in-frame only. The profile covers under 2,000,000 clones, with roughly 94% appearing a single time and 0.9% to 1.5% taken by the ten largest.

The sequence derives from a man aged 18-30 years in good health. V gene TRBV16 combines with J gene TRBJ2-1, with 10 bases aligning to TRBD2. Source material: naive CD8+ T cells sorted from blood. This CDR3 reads CASSQSSSGRDYNEQFF. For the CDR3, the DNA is TGTGCCAGCAGCCAATCATCTAGCGGGAGAGATTACAATGAGCAGTTCTTC.